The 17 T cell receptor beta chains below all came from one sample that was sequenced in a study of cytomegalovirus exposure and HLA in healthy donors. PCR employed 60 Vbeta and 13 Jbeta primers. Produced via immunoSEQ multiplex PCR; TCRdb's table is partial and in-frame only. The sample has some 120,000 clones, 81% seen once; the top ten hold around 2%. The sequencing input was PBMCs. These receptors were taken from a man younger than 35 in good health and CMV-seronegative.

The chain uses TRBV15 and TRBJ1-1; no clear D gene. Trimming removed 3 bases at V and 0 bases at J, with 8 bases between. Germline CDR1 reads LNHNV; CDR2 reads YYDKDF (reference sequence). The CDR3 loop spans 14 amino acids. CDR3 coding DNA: TGTGCCACCAGCAGTTTCGGGGTGAACACTGAAGCTTTCTTT. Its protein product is CATSSFGVNTEAFF.

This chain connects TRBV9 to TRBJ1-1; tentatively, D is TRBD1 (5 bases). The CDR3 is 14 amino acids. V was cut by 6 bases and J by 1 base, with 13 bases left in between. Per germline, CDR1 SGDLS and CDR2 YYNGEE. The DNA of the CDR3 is TGTGCCAGCAATAAGTACGGGGGGAACACTGAAGCTTTCTTT. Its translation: CASNKYGGNTEAFF.

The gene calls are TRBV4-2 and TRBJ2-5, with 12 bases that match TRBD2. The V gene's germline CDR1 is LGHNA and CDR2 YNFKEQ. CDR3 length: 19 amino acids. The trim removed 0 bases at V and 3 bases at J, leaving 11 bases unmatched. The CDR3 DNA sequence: TGTGCCAGCAGCCAAGATCATCGTGCTAGCGGGGGGGTGGAAGAGACCCAGTACTTC. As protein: CASSQDHRASGGVEETQYF.

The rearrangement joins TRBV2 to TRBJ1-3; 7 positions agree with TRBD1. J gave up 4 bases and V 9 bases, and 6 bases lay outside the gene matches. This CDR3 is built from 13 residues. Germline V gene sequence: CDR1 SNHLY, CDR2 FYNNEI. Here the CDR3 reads CASFTGAGNTIYF. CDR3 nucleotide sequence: TGTGCCAGTTTTACAGGGGCCGGAAACACCATATATTTT.

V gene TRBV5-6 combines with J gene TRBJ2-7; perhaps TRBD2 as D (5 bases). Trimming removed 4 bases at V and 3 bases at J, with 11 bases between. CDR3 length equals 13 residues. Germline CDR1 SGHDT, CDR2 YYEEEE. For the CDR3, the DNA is TGTGCCAGCAGCGCCGGGGATTACTACGAGCAGTACTTC. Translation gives CASSAGDYYEQYF.

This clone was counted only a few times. Here the CDR3 reads CASSRSTVGTEAFF. For the CDR3, the DNA is TGTGCCAGCAGCAGATCGACAGTAGGCACTGAAGCTTTCTTT. This chain connects TRBV7-9 to TRBJ1-1; maybe TRBD1 (5 bases). Trimming cost V 5 bases and J 4 bases, with 14 bases left between them. Germline CDR1 reads SEHNR; CDR2 reads FQNEAQ (reference sequence). The CDR3 has 14 amino acids.

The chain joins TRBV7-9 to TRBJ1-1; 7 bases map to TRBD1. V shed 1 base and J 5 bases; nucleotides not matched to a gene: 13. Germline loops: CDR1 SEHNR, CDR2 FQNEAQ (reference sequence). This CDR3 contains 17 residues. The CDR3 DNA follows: TGTGCCAGCAGCTTAGGAGGTCAGGGGGGCGAGCGAACTGAAGCTTTCTTT. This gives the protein CASSLGGQGGERTEAFF.

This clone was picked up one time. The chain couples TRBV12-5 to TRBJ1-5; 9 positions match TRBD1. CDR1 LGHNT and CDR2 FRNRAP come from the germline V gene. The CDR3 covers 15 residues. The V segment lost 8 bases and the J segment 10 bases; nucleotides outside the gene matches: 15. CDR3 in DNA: TGTGCTAGTAGCTCCGCGACAGGGGGGTTTTTCCCCCAGCATTTT. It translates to CASSSATGGFFPQHF.

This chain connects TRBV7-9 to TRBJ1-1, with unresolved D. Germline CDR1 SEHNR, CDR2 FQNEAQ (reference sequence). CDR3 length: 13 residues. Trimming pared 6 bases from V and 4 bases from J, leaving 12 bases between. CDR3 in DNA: TGTGCCAGCAGTTCCCCGGGGAGCACTGAAGCTTTCTTT. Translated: CASSSPGSTEAFF.

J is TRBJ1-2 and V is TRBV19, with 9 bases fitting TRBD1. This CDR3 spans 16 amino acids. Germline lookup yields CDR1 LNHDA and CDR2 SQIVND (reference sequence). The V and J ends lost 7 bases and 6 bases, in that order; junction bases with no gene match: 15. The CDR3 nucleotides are TGTGCCAGTAAGTCGTACCGGGACAGGGAAGACCATGGCTACACCTTC. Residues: CASKSYRDREDHGYTF.

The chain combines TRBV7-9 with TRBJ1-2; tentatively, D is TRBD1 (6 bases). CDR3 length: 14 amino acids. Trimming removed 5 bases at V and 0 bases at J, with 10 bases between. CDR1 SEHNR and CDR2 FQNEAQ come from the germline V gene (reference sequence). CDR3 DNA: TGTGCCAGCAGCATGGGGACAACTAACTATGGCTACACCTTC. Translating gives CASSMGTTNYGYTF. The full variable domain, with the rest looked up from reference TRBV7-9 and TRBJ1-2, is DTGVSQNPRHKITKRGQNVTFRCDPISEHNRLYWYRQTLGQGPEFLTYFQNEAQLEKSRLLSDRFSAERPKGSFSTLEIQRTEQGDSAMYLCASSMGTTNYGYTFGSGTRLTVV.

CDR3 bases: TGTGCCAGCAGCGCCCCCGGGACAGGGAACACCGGGGAGCTGTTTTTT. This gives the protein CASSAPGTGNTGELFF. The rearrangement links TRBV9 to TRBJ2-2; TRBD1 agrees at 8 bases. V lost 3 bases to trimming and J lost 1 base; unmatched junction nucleotides: 5. CDR3 length: 16 residues. The germline CDR1 and CDR2 sequences are SGDLS and YYNGEE.

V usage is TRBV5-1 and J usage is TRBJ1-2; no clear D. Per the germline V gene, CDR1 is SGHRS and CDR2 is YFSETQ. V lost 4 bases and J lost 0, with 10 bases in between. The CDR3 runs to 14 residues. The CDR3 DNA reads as TGCGCCAGCAGCCCATCACCAGCTAACTATGGCTACACCTTC. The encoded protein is CASSPSPANYGYTF.

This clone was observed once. CDR3 amino acids: CASSTGQVTNNQPQHF. CDR3 bases: TGTGCCAGCAGCACGGGACAGGTCACCAACAATCAGCCCCAGCATTTT. The gene calls are TRBV5-8 and TRBJ1-5, with TRBD1 identical over 8 bases. The J segment lost 3 bases and the V segment lost 4 bases, leaving 9 bases of the junction unmatched. The CDR3 extends over 16 amino acids. In germline, CDR1 is SGHTS, CDR2 YDEGEE.

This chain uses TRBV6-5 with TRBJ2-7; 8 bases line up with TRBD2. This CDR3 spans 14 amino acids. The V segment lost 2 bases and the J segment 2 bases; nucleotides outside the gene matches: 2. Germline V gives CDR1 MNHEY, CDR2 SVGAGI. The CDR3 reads CASSYTGGPYEQYF. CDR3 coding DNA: TGTGCCAGCAGTTACACGGGAGGGCCCTACGAGCAGTACTTC.

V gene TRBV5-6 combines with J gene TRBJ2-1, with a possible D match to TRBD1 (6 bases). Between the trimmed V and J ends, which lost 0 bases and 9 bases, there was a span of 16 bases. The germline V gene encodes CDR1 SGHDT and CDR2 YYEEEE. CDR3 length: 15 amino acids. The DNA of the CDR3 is TGTGCCAGCAGCTTGGAGTACAGGGCGTCAGCTGAGCAGTTCTTC. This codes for CASSLEYRASAEQFF.

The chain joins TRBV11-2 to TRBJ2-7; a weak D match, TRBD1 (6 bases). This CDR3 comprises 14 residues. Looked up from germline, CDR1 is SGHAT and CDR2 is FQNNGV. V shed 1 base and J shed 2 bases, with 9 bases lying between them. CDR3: CASSLGQGPYEQYF. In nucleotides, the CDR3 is TGTGCCAGCAGCTTAGGGCAGGGGCCCTACGAGCAGTACTTC.